Sequencing of this TCR beta chain was carried out in a study of CDR3 diversity in severe acne. TCRdb reprocessed the PCR reads via MiXCR and lists one record per CDR3 protein. The sample holds more than 80,000 distinct CDR3 sequences; under 55% are singletons and the top ten take 11%. V lost 0 bases to trimming and J lost 6 bases, with 12 bases between them. The CDR3 contains 15 residues. The germline gives CDR1 LGHNA, CDR2 YNFKEQ. The chain has TRBV4-2 and TRBJ2-1; D is perhaps TRBD1 or TRBD2 (6 bases each). This receptor was obtained from a male donor with severe acne vulgaris. Sequences were obtained from blood. This chain's CDR3 is CASSQDNGGGNEQFF. The CDR3 nucleotides read TGTGCCAGCAGCCAAGATAACGGAGGGGGCAATGAGCAGTTCTTC.